A selection of T cell receptor beta chains follows, all from one sample in a study of prognosis after radiotherapy for stage I lung cancer. In TCRdb, the multiplex PCR reads were re-called with MiXCR into one record per CDR3 protein. Of approximately 25,000 distinct CDR3 sequences in the sample, just over 40% were seen once. The sequences come from PBMCs, collected before or after stereotactic body radiation therapy (not recorded which). The receptor set was obtained from a donor over 45 with non-small cell lung cancer. CDR3s include the opening cysteine and the closing phenylalanine or tryptophan. D genes are given only for firm matches. The size field is filled for only some rows; it gives once, few, many or a size class.

cdr3_nt	cdr3_aa	v_call	j_call	clone_size	d_call
TGTGCCAGCTCTAGGCCGGGACAGTCCTACGAGCAGTACTTC	CASSRPGQSYEQYF	TRBV11-2	TRBJ2-7	many	TRBD1
TGTGCCAGCAGCAACGGTCTGAAAGCTTTCTTT	CASSNGLKAFF	TRBV27	TRBJ1-1	many	.
TGCAGTACGGGACCCCGGACCAAGAATGAGCAGTTCTTC	CSTGPRTKNEQFF	TRBV20-1	TRBJ2-1	many	.
TGTGCCAGCAGTTTCAATAAGGGAAGGGAGCCCCAGCATTTT	CASSFNKGREPQHF	TRBV12-3/TRBV12-4	TRBJ1-5	.	.
TGCAGTGCTCGGATCGGGACTAGTATCGGGGAGCTGTTTTTT	CSARIGTSIGELFF	TRBV20-1	TRBJ2-2	many	TRBD2
TGCGCCAGCAGCTCAGGGCCAGATACGCAGTATTTT	CASSSGPDTQYF	TRBV5-1	TRBJ2-3	many	.
TGTGCCAGCAGTTCCGACCGGGGCACCTACAACGAGCAGTACTTC	CASSSDRGTYNEQYF	TRBV2	TRBJ2-7	.	.
TGCAGTGCTTTGAGCGGGGGGGCAGATACGCAGTATTTT	CSALSGGADTQYF	TRBV20-1	TRBJ2-3	.	TRBD2
TGTGCCAGCAGCTTATCAGGGGGCAACTACTACGAGCAGTACTTC	CASSLSGGNYYEQYF	TRBV7-2	TRBJ2-7	.	TRBD1
TGTGCCAGCGCCTCGGGACAGGGGGCATTTACCACAGATACGCAGTATTTT	CASASGQGAFTTDTQYF	TRBV6-2/TRBV6-3	TRBJ2-3	.	TRBD1
TGTGCCAGCAGTTTAGGGGACGGGGGCAATGAGCAGTTCTTC	CASSLGDGGNEQFF	TRBV27	TRBJ2-1	many	.
TGTGCCAGCAGTGACCGGGGTTATACGGTCGGGGGCTACACCTTC	CASSDRGYTVGGYTF	TRBV6-4	TRBJ1-2	few	.
TGTGCCAGTAGTATTGCTAGCGGGAGTTACGAGCAGTACTTC	CASSIASGSYEQYF	TRBV19	TRBJ2-7	many	TRBD2